The 27 T cell receptor beta chains listed next were all sequenced from one sample in a study of blood T cell repertoires in COVID-19. The table came from immunoSEQ multiplex PCR; TCRdb's copy has only in-frame clones and leaves some out. The data show about 170,000 clones, with approximately 80% seen just once and 13% to 15% held by the top ten. Source material: peripheral blood. The receptors come from a woman in her seventies with COVID-19, enrolled during active disease.

This chain links TRBV5-1 with TRBJ1-3; D is unresolved. The CDR3 has 17 residues. CDR1 and CDR2 from the germline V gene are SGHRS and YFSETQ. Trimming shortened V by 6 bases and J by 4 bases, and 23 bases separated the two germline ends. The CDR3 DNA reads as TGCGCCAGCACCCCCTCGGGGAACGCCCGGTCCGGAAACACCATATATTTT. The encoded protein is CASTPSGNARSGNTIYF.

This clone came up once. The chain uses TRBV10-1 and TRBJ1-1; 7 nucleotides align to TRBD1. CDR1 is WNHNN, CDR2 SYGVQD, per germline (reference sequence). Trimming at V came to 5 bases and at J to 6 bases, leaving 9 bases not matched to a gene. The CDR3 length is 14 residues. The CDR3 is CASSPGTAGAEAFF. In nucleotides, the CDR3 is TGCGCCAGCAGTCCCGGGACAGCGGGCGCTGAAGCTTTCTTT.

The chain joins TRBV10-1 to TRBJ2-1; the match to TRBD2 covers 7 bases. Germline lookup yields CDR1 WNHNN and CDR2 SYGVQD (reference sequence). Trimming cost V 2 bases and J 5 bases; bases outside gene matches: 12. The CDR3 is made up of 17 amino acids. As DNA, the CDR3 is TGCGCCAGCAGTGAGGGGGCTCTAGCGGAAGATGACAATGAGCAGTTCTTC. Its translation: CASSEGALAEDDNEQFF.

This chain links TRBV7-2 with TRBJ1-6, with D possibly being TRBD1 (5 bases). The germline CDR1 and CDR2 sequences are SGHTA and FQGNSA. The CDR3 length is 14 residues. V lost 0 bases to trimming and J lost 9 bases, with 9 bases between them. The CDR3 loop reads CASSLAPGGSPLHF. The DNA for the CDR3 is TGTGCCAGCAGCTTAGCGCCCGGGGGTTCACCCCTCCACTTT. The variable domain in full, completed from reference TRBV7-2 and TRBJ1-6, reads GAGVSQSPSNKVTEKGKDVELRCDPISGHTALYWYRQSLGQGLEFLIYFQGNSAPDKSGLPSDRFSAERTGGSVSTLTIQRTQQEDSAVYLCASSLAPGGSPLHFGNGTRLTVT.

The chain has TRBV2 and TRBJ2-5, with 12 bases lining up with TRBD2. Per the germline V gene, CDR1 is SNHLY and CDR2 is FYNNEI. Trimming at V came to 4 bases and at J to 5 bases, leaving 11 bases not matched to a gene. There are 17 residues in the CDR3. Here the CDR3 reads CASSAGLLAGGQETQYF. The CDR3 nucleotides are TGTGCCAGCAGTGCTGGCCTACTAGCGGGAGGACAGGAGACCCAGTACTTC.

CDR3 DNA sequence: TGTGCCAGCAGCCAAGAAATCAGGCCTAATGGAAACACCATATATTTT. This gives the protein CASSQEIRPNGNTIYF. The V call is TRBV14, the J call TRBJ1-3, with D hard to call. V lost 0 bases and J lost 3, with 12 bases in between. The CDR3 consists of 16 residues. CDR1 SGHDN and CDR2 FVKESK come from the germline V gene.

V and J are TRBV28 and TRBJ2-2; D is unresolved. CDR1 is MDHEN, CDR2 SYDVKM, per germline. The CDR3 spans 12 residues. The V end lost 5 bases, the J end lost 7 bases, and 8 bases lay between the germline ends. The CDR3 protein is CASSLKVGELFF. The CDR3 bases are TGTGCCAGCAGTCTAAAAGTCGGGGAGCTGTTTTTT.

This clone was counted between two and nine times. The chain combines TRBV11-2 with TRBJ2-5, with D possibly being TRBD1 (7 bases). Germline assignment: CDR1 SGHAT and CDR2 FQNNGV. The CDR3 has 16 amino acids. V gave up 0 bases and J gave up 2 bases, with 13 bases separating them. CDR3 sequence (DNA): TGTGCCAGCAGCTTAGATCCCCAGGGGGGTCAAGAGACCCAGTACTTC. This encodes CASSLDPQGGQETQYF.

This chain joins TRBV30 and TRBJ2-4, with 8 bases aligning to TRBD1. The germline CDR1 and CDR2 sequences are GTSNPN and SVGIG (reference sequence). After removal of 0 bases from V and 3 bases from J, the junction contained 4 bases not matched to a gene. The CDR3 has 15 residues. CDR3 sequence (DNA): TGTGCCTGGAGTGTACGGACAGGGCGCAAAAACATTCAGTACTTC. Protein sequence: CAWSVRTGRKNIQYF.

The chain recombines TRBV9 with TRBJ2-7; perhaps TRBD2 as D (5 bases). The CDR3 runs 14 residues. V lost 0 bases and J lost 4, with 11 bases in between. CDR1 and CDR2 (germline): SGDLS, YYNGEE. The CDR3 nucleotides read TGTGCCAGCAGCGTAGCGGGTAGCGATTACGAGCAGTACTTC. As protein: CASSVAGSDYEQYF.

The chain couples TRBV7-2 to TRBJ1-3; TRBD1 agrees at 8 bases. V gave up 6 bases and J gave up 3 bases; unmatched junction bases: 7. CDR1 and CDR2 from the germline V gene are SGHTA and FQGNSA. The length of the CDR3 is 15 residues. The CDR3 spells CASSHSGGSGNTIYF. DNA of the CDR3: TGTGCCAGCAGTCATTCAGGGGGCAGTGGAAACACCATATATTTT.

This clone was found once. The chain is built from TRBV28 and TRBJ2-1, with 7 bases aligning to TRBD2. V shed 7 bases and J 5 bases; nucleotides not matched to a gene: 11. Germline V gene data show CDR1 as MDHEN and CDR2 as SYDVKM. The CDR3 length is 15 residues. CDR3 loop: CASTPWTSGNNEQFF. CDR3 in DNA: TGTGCCAGCACCCCCTGGACTAGTGGAAACAATGAGCAGTTCTTC.

The CDR3 nucleotides read TGTGCCAGCAGTCGTTCCGAGAGTCAGCCCCAGCATTTT. It is translated as CASSRSESQPQHF. V and J are TRBV6-5 and TRBJ1-5, with D unclear. Germline CDR1 reads MNHEY; CDR2 reads SVGAGI. This CDR3 is 13 amino acids long. The ends were cut back, 5 bases at V and 6 bases at J, with 11 bases in the middle.

J is TRBJ2-3 and V is TRBV28; 9 bases fit TRBD2. V trimming: 9 bases; J trimming: 3 bases; junction bases outside the gene matches: 7. Germline V CDR1 and CDR2: MDHEN, SYDVKM. CDR3 length: 14 residues. CDR3 region: CASHLAGTTDTQYF. The CDR3 bases are TGTGCCAGTCATCTAGCGGGAACGACAGATACGCAGTATTTT.

The chain recombines TRBV5-4 with TRBJ2-5; tentatively, D is TRBD1 (6 bases). Germline V gene sequence: CDR1 SGHNT, CDR2 YYREEE (reference sequence). The CDR3 is 13 residues long. The V end was cut by 2 bases, the J end by 2 bases, with 7 bases between. As DNA, the CDR3 is TGTGCCAGCAGCTTCGGACAGCAAGAGACCCAGTACTTC. Translation gives CASSFGQQETQYF.

The sample holds one count of this clone. The V gene is TRBV29-1, the J gene TRBJ1-1; weak D call: TRBD1 (5 bases). Between the trimmed V and J ends, which lost 3 bases and 1 base, there was a span of 12 bases. Per the germline V gene, CDR1 is SQVTM and CDR2 is ANQGSEA. The CDR3 loop spans 14 amino acids. DNA for the CDR3: TGCAGCGTTGACTTGGGGCCCGCGAACACTGAAGCTTTCTTT. This codes for CSVDLGPANTEAFF.

The rearrangement links TRBV2 to TRBJ1-2; TRBD1 aligns across 10 bases. V trimming: 5 bases; J trimming: 8 bases; junction bases outside the gene matches: 8. Germline assignment: CDR1 SNHLY and CDR2 FYNNEI. The CDR3 consists of 14 residues. CDR3 amino acids: CASSTGTGVNGYTF. The CDR3 DNA reads as TGTGCCAGCAGTACCGGGACAGGGGTGAACGGCTACACCTTC.

The chain combines TRBV7-9 with TRBJ2-1; 11 positions agree with TRBD2. Germline CDR1 and CDR2: SEHNR and FQNEAQ (reference sequence). After removal of 4 bases from V and 6 bases from J, the junction contained 11 bases not matched to a gene. CDR3 length: 17 residues. Written as DNA, the CDR3 is TGTGCCAGCAGCTGGACCGGACGACTAGCGGGACCCAATGAGCAGTTCTTC. This sequence encodes CASSWTGRLAGPNEQFF.

The rearrangement uses TRBV28 and TRBJ2-7, with D possibly TRBD1 on 6 matching bases. The CDR3 is 16 amino acids. Trimming shortened V by 5 bases and J by 0 bases, and 17 bases separated the two germline ends. The V gene's germline CDR1 is MDHEN and CDR2 SYDVKM. The CDR3 DNA is TGTGCCAGCAGTCTCCAAAACAGGGCTCGCTCCTACGAGCAGTACTTC. It is translated as CASSLQNRARSYEQYF.

This clone was recorded many times. V usage is TRBV3-1 (or the pseudogene TRBV3-2) and J usage is TRBJ1-2; 7 positions match TRBD1. Losses at the gene ends were 4 bases for V and 2 bases for J; bases not matched to a gene: 4. Germline V gives CDR1 LGHDT, CDR2 YNNKEL (reference sequence). The CDR3 covers 14 residues. CDR3 residues: CASSRSTGNYGYTF. The CDR3 DNA follows: TGTGCCAGCAGCCGTTCGACAGGGAACTATGGCTACACCTTC.

This clone was seen more than once but under ten times. This rearrangement joins TRBV11-2 to TRBJ2-5; TRBD1 aligns across 7 bases. After removal of 0 bases from V and 4 bases from J, the junction contained 5 bases not matched to a gene. This CDR3 region has 15 residues. The germline V gene has CDR1 SGHAT and CDR2 FQNNGV. CDR3 region: CASSLDSAGGETQYF. The CDR3 DNA reads TGTGCCAGCAGCTTAGATTCCGCAGGGGGAGAGACCCAGTACTTC.

The rearrangement links TRBV5-1 to TRBJ1-2; D might be TRBD1 (6 bases). Germline assignment: CDR1 SGHRS and CDR2 YFSETQ. This CDR3 has 14 residues. Trimming shortened V by 4 bases and J by 0 bases, and 10 bases separated the two germline ends. The CDR3 sequence: CASSAGAPNYGYTF. CDR3 DNA sequence: TGCGCCAGCAGCGCGGGGGCCCCTAACTATGGCTACACCTTC.

The J gene is TRBJ2-3, the V gene TRBV10-3; D is possibly TRBD2 (5 bases). The CDR3 runs 16 residues. V was clipped by 3 bases and J by 2 bases, with 15 bases between them. Germline lookup yields CDR1 ENHRY and CDR2 SYGVKD. The chain's CDR3 is CAISESLASTTDTQYF. CDR3 in DNA: TGTGCCATCAGTGAATCCTTAGCGTCAACCACAGATACGCAGTATTTT.

The V gene is TRBV4-1, the J gene TRBJ1-1; D possibly corresponds to TRBD1 (5 bases). The CDR3 sequence is 16 residues long. In germline, CDR1 is MGHRA, CDR2 YSYEKL. V gave up 5 bases and J gave up 0 bases, with 16 bases separating them. In DNA, the CDR3 is TGCGCCAGCAGCATCGCCGGGGGATCTATGAACACTGAAGCTTTCTTT. Protein product: CASSIAGGSMNTEAFF.

The genes are TRBV12-5 and TRBJ2-1; 12 bases are shared with TRBD1. Germline V gene sequence: CDR1 LGHNT, CDR2 FRNRAP. The CDR3 totals 16 residues. V shed 0 bases and J 9 bases; nucleotides not matched to a gene: 6. CDR3 loop: CASGLVLGTGGGEQFF. The DNA of the CDR3 is TGTGCTAGTGGTTTGGTTCTCGGGACAGGGGGCGGTGAGCAGTTCTTC.

The chain couples TRBV10-3 to TRBJ1-2; D gene ambiguous. The CDR3 runs to 11 residues. The ends were cut back, 7 bases at V and 7 bases at J, with 10 bases in the middle. Germline assignment: CDR1 ENHRY and CDR2 SYGVKD. The chain's CDR3 is CAINANGGYTF. For the CDR3, the DNA is TGTGCCATCAATGCGAACGGTGGCTACACCTTC.

This chain links TRBV28 with TRBJ2-2, with a possible D match to TRBD1 (6 bases). The CDR3 is 14 amino acids. V dropped 6 bases and J dropped 1 base, with 9 bases sitting between them. Germline assignment: CDR1 MDHEN and CDR2 SYDVKM. The CDR3: CASSKGGNTGELFF. The CDR3 bases are TGTGCCAGCAGCAAAGGGGGGAACACCGGGGAGCTGTTTTTT.